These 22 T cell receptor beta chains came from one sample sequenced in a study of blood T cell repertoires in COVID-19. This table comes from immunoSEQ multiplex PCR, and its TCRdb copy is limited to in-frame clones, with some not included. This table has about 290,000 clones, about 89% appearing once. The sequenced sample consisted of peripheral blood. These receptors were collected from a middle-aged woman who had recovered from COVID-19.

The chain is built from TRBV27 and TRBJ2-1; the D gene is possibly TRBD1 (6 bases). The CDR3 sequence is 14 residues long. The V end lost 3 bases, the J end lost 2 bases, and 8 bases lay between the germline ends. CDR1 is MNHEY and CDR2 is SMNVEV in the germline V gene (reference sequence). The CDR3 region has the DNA TGTGCCAGCAGTTTCGGGACAACCTACAATGAGCAGTTCTTC. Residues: CASSFGTTYNEQFF.

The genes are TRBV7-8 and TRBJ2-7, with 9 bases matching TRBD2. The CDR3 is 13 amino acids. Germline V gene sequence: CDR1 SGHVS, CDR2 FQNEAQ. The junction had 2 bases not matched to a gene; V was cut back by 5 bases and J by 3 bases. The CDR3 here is CASSGAGGYEQYF. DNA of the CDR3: TGTGCCAGCAGCGGAGCGGGGGGCTACGAGCAGTACTTC.

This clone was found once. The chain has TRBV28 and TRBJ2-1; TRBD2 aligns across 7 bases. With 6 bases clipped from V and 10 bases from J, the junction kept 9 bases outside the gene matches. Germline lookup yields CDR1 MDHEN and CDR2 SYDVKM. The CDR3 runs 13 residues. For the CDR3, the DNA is TGTGCCAGCAGCCCTGGCTCGGGAGGCGAGCAGTTCTTC. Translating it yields CASSPGSGGEQFF.

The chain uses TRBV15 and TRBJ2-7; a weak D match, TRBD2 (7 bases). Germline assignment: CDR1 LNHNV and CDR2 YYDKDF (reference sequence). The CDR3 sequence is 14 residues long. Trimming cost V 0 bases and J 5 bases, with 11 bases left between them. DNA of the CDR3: TGTGCCACCAGCAGAGATGGGGGGGCGGACGAGCAGTACTTC. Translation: CATSRDGGADEQYF.

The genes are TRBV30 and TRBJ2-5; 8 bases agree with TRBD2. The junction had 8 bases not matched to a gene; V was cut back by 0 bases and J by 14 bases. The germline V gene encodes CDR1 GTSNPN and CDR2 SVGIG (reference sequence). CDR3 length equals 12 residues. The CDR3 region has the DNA TGTGCCTGGAGTGTGCCGGGGGGGCCACAATACTTC. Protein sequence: CAWSVPGGPQYF.

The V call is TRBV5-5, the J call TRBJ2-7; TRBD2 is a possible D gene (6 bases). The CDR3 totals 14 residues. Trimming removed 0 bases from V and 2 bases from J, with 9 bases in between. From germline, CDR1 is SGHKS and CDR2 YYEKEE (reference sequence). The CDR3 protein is CASSLAGLTYEQYF. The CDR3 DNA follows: TGTGCCAGCAGCTTGGCGGGACTGACCTACGAGCAGTACTTC.

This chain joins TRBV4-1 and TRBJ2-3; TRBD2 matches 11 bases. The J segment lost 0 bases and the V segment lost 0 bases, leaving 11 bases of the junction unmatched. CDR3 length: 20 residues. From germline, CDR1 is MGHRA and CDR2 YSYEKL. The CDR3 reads CASSQEGVAGGVRSTDTQYF. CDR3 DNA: TGCGCCAGCAGCCAAGAAGGGGTAGCGGGAGGGGTCAGAAGCACAGATACGCAGTATTTT.

The CDR3 is CASSLAGLSYNEQFF. The CDR3 coding sequence is TGCGCCAGCAGCTTAGCGGGGCTCTCCTACAATGAGCAGTTCTTC. The gene calls are TRBV5-1 and TRBJ2-1, with 7 bases matching TRBD2. Germline-derived CDR1 and CDR2 are SGHRS and YFSETQ. Germline trimming cut 2 bases from V and 0 bases from J; bases unmatched to any gene: 2. The CDR3 runs 15 residues.

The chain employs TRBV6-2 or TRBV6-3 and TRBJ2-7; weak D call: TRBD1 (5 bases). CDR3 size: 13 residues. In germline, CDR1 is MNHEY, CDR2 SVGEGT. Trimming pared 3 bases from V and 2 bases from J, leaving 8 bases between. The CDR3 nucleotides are TGTGCCAGCAGTTATGAAGGGGCCTACGAGCAGTACTTC. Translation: CASSYEGAYEQYF.

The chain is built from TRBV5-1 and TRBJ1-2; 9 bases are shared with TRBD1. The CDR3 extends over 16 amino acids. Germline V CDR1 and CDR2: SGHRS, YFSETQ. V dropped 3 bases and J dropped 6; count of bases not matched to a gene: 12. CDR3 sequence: CASSSPPGQGMDGYTF. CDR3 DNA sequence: TGCGCCAGCAGCTCTCCCCCCGGACAGGGGATGGATGGCTACACCTTC.

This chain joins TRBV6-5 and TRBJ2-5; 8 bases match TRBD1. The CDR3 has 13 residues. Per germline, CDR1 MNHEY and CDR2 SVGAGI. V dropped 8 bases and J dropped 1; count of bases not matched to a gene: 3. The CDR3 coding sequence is TGTGCCAGCCGCGACAGGGGCCAAGAGACCCAGTACTTC. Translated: CASRDRGQETQYF.

The CDR3, as DNA: TGTGCCAGCAGCTTAAGGGGGACAGGGGGTGAGCAGTTCTTC. Amino acid sequence: CASSLRGTGGEQFF. This chain links TRBV7-9 with TRBJ2-1, with 11 bases identical to TRBD1. V dropped 2 bases and J dropped 9; count of bases not matched to a gene: 3. This CDR3 is built from 14 residues. The germline V gene has CDR1 SEHNR and CDR2 FQNEAQ (reference sequence). Full variable domain (missing parts from reference TRBV7-9 and TRBJ2-1): DTGVSQNPRHKITKRGQNVTFRCDPISEHNRLYWYRQTLGQGPEFLTYFQNEAQLEKSRLLSDRFSAERPKGSFSTLEIQRTEQGDSAMYLCASSLRGTGGEQFFGPGTRLTVL.

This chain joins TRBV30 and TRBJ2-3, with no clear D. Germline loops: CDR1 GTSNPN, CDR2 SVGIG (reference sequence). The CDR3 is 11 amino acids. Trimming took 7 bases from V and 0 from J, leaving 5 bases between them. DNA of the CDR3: TGTGCCTCCAGTAGCACAGATACGCAGTATTTT. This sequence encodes CASSSTDTQYF.

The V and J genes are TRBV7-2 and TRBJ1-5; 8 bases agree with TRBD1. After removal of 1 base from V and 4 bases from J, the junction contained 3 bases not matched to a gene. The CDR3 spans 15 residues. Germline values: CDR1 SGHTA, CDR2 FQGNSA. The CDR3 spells CASSLGGQENQPQHF. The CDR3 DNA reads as TGTGCCAGCAGCTTAGGGGGACAGGAAAATCAGCCCCAGCATTTT. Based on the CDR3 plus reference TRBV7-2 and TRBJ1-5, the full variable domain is GAGVSQSPSNKVTEKGKDVELRCDPISGHTALYWYRQSLGQGLEFLIYFQGNSAPDKSGLPSDRFSAERTGGSVSTLTIQRTQQEDSAVYLCASSLGGQENQPQHFGDGTRLSIL.

In DNA, the CDR3 is TGTGCCTGGAAGACATTGGGTTCACCCCTCCACTTT. It yields the protein CAWKTLGSPLHF. The chain is built from TRBV30 and TRBJ1-6; no clear D gene. CDR3 length: 12 amino acids. Germline-derived CDR1 and CDR2 are GTSNPN and SVGIG (reference sequence). Trimming shortened V by 4 bases and J by 9 bases, and 10 bases separated the two germline ends. Based on the CDR3 plus reference TRBV30 and TRBJ1-6, the full variable domain is SQTIHQWPATLVQPVGSPLSLECTVEGTSNPNLYWYRQAAGRGLQLLFYSVGIGQISSEVPQNLSASRPQDRQFILSSKKLLLSDSGFYLCAWKTLGSPLHFGNGTRLTVT.

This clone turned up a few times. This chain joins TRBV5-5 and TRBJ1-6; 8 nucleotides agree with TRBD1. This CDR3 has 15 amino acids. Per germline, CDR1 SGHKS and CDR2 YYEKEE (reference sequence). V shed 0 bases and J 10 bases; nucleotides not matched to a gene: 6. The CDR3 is CASSLDGQGKSPLHF. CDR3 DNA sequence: TGTGCCAGCAGCTTGGATGGACAGGGAAAATCACCCCTCCACTTT.

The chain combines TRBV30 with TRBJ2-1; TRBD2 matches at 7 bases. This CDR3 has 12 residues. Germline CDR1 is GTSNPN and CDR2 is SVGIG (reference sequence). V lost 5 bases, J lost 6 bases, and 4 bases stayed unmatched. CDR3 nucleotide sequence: TGTGCCTGGGAGACTAGCAGCAATGAGCAGTTCTTC. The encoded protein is CAWETSSNEQFF.

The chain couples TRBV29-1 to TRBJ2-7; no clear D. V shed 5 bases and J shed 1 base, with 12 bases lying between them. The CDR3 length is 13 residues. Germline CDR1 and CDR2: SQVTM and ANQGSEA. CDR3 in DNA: TGCAGCGTTTCTTCAGACATATCCTACGAGCAGTACTTC. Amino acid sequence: CSVSSDISYEQYF.

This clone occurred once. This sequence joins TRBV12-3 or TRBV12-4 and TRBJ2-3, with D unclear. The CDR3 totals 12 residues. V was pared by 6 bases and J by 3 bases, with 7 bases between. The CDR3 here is CASSHQTDTQYF. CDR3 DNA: TGTGCCAGCAGCCACCAGACAGATACGCAGTATTTT.

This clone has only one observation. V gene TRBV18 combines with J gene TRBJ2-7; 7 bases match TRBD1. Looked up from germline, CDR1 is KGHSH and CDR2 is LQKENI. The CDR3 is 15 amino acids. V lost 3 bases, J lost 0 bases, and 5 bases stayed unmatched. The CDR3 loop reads CASSPNRGPSYEQYF. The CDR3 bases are TGTGCCAGCTCACCCAACAGGGGCCCCTCCTACGAGCAGTACTTC.

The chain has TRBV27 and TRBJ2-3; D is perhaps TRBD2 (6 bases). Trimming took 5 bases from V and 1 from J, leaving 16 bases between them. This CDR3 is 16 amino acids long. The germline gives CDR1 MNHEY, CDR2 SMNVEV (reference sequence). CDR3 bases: TGTGCCAGCAGTCCCCTGGGCCCGGGGGGCACAGATACGCAGTATTTT. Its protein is CASSPLGPGGTDTQYF.

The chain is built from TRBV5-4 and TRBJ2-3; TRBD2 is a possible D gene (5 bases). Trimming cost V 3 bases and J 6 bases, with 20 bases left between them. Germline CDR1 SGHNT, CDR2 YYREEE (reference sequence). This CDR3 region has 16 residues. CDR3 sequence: CASSYPGLALLDTQYF. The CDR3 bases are TGTGCCAGCAGCTACCCTGGACTCGCCCTGTTGGATACGCAGTATTTT.